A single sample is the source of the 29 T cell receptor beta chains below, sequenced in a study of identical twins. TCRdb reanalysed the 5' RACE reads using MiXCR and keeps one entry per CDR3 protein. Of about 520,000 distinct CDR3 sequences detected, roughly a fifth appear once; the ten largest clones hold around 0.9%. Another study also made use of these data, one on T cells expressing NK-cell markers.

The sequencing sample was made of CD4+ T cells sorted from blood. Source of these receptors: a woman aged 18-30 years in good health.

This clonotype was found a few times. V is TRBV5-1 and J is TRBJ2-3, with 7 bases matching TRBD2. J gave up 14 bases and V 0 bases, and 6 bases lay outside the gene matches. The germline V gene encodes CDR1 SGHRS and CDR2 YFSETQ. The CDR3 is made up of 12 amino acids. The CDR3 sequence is CASSLGLALWYF. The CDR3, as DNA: TGCGCCAGCAGCTTGGGACTAGCTCTTTGGTATTTT.

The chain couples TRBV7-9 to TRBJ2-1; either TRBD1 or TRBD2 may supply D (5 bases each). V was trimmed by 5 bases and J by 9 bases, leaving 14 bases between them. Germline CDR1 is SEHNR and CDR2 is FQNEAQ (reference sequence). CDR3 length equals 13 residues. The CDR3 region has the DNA TGTGCCAGCAGCATTACAGGAGGAGGTGAGCAGTTCTTC. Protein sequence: CASSITGGGEQFF.

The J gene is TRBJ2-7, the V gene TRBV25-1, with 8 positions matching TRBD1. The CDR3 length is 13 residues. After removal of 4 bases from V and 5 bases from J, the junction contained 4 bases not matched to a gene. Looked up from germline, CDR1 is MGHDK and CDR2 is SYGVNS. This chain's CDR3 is CASSARTGNEQYF. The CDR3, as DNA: TGTGCCAGCAGTGCCCGGACAGGGAACGAGCAGTACTTC.

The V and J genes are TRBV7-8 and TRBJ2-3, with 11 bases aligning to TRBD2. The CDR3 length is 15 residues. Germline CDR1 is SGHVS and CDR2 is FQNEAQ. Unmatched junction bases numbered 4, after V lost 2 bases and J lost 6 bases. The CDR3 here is CASSLLAGGRDTQYF. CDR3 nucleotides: TGTGCCAGCAGCTTACTAGCGGGGGGCCGGGATACGCAGTATTTT.

The CDR3 bases are TGTGCCAGGCCGTTGGGACGGACTGACTTTTACGAGCAGTACTTC. Its protein is CARPLGRTDFYEQYF. The chain carries TRBV6-2 or TRBV6-3 and TRBJ2-7; perhaps D is TRBD1 or TRBD2 (5 bases each). The CDR3 loop spans 15 amino acids. Germline V gene sequence: CDR1 MNHEY, CDR2 SVGEGT. V was clipped by 9 bases and J by 4 bases, with 22 bases between them.

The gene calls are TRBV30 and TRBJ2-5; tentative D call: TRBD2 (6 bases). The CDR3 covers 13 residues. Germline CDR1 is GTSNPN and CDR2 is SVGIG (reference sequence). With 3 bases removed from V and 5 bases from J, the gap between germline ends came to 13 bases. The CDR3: CAWRTKGGETQYF. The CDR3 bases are TGTGCCTGGAGAACCAAAGGAGGGGAGACCCAGTACTTC. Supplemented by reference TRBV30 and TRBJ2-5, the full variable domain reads SQTIHQWPATLVQPVGSPLSLECTVEGTSNPNLYWYRQAAGRGLQLLFYSVGIGQISSEVPQNLSASRPQDRQFILSSKKLLLSDSGFYLCAWRTKGGETQYFGPGTRLLVL.

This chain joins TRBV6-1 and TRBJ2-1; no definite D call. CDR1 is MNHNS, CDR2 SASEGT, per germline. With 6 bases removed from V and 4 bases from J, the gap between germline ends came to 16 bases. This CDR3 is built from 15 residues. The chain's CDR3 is CASSQQPKRYNEQFF. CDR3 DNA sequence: TGTGCCAGCAGCCAACAACCGAAAAGATACAATGAGCAGTTCTTC.

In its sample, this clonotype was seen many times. This CDR3 is CSAREAFSTDTQYF. CDR3 bases: TGCAGTGCTAGAGAGGCGTTTAGCACAGATACGCAGTATTTT. V gene TRBV20-1 combines with J gene TRBJ2-3, with unresolved D. Germline V CDR1 and CDR2: DFQATT, SNEGSKA (reference sequence). The CDR3 length is 14 residues. Deletions cut 0 bases from V and 0 bases from J, with 7 bases between.

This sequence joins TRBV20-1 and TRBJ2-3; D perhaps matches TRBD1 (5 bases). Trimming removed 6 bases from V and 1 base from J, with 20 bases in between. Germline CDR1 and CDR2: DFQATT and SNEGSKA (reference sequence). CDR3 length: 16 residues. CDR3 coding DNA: TGCAGTGCCAAGAGCAGGGCAGGCAGGCGCACAGATACGCAGTATTTT. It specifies CSAKSRAGRRTDTQYF.

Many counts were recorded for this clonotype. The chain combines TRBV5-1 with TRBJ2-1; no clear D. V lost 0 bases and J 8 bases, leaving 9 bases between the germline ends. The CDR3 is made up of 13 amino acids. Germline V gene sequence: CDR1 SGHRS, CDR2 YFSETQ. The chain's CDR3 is CASSLDRTDEQFF. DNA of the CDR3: TGCGCCAGCAGCTTGGACCGTACGGATGAGCAGTTCTTC. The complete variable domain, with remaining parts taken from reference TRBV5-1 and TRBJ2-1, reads KAGVTQTPRYLIKTRGQQVTLSCSPISGHRSVSWYQQTPGQGLQFLFEYFSETQRNKGNFPGRFSGRQFSNSRSEMNVSTLELGDSALYLCASSLDRTDEQFFGPGTRLTVL.

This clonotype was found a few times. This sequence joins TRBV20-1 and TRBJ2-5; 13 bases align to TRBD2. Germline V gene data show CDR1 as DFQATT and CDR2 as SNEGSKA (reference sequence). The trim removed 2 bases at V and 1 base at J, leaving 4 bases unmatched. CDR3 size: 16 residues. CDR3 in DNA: TGCAGTGCTAGACGACTAGCGGGGGGCTCCCAAGAGACCCAGTACTTC. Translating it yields CSARRLAGGSQETQYF.

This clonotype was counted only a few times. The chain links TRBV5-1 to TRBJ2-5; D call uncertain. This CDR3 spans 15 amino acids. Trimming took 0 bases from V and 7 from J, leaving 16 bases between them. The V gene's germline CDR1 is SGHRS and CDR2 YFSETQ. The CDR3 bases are TGCGCCAGCAGCTTGGCGTCGGGCGGCCTTGTGACCCAGTACTTC. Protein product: CASSLASGGLVTQYF. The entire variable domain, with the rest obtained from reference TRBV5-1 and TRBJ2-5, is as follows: KAGVTQTPRYLIKTRGQQVTLSCSPISGHRSVSWYQQTPGQGLQFLFEYFSETQRNKGNFPGRFSGRQFSNSRSEMNVSTLELGDSALYLCASSLASGGLVTQYFGPGTRLLVL.

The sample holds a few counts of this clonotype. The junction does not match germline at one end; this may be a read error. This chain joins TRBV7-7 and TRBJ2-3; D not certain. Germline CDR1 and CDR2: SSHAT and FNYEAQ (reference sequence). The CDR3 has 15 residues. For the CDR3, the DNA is TGTGCTAGCAGCTTATCCCCCGGCCCGAGCGATACGCAGTATTTT. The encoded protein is CASSLSPGPSDTQYF.

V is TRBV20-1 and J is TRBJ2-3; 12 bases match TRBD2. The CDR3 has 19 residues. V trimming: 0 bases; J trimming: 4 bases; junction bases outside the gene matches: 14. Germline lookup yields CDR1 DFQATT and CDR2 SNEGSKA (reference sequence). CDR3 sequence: CSARDHGGSSGRASDTQYF. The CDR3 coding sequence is TGCAGTGCTAGAGATCACGGGGGGTCTAGCGGGAGGGCCTCAGATACGCAGTATTTT.

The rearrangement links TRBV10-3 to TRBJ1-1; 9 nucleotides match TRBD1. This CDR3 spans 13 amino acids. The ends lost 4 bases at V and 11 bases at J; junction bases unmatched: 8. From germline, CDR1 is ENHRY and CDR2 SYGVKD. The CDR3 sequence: CAISAGTGRSAFF. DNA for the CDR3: TGTGCCATCAGTGCCGGGACAGGGAGATCGGCTTTCTTT.

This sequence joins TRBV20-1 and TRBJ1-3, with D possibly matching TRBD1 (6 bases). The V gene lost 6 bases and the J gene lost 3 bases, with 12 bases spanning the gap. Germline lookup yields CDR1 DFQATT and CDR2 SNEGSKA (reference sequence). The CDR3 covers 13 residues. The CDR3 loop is CSAKIGGGNTIYF. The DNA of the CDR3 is TGCAGTGCCAAGATAGGGGGTGGAAACACCATATATTTT.

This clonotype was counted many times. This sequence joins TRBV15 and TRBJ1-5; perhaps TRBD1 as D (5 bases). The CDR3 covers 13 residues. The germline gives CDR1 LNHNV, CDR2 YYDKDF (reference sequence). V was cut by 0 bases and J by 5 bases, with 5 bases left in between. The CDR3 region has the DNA TGTGCCACCAGCAGAGAGGGGGATCAGCCCCAGCATTTT. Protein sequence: CATSREGDQPQHF.

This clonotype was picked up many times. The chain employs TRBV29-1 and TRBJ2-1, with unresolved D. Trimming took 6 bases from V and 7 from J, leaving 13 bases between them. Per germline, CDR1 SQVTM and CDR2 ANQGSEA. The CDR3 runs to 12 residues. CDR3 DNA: TGCAGCGTATCGTTCAGCTGGAATGAGCAGTTCTTC. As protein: CSVSFSWNEQFF.

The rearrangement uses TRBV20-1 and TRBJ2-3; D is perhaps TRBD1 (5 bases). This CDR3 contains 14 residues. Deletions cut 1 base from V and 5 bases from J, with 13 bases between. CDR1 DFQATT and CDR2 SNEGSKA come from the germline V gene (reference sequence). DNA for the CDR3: TGCAGTGCTAGAGGCTCAGGGAAAGGAGATACGCAGTATTTT. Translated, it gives CSARGSGKGDTQYF.

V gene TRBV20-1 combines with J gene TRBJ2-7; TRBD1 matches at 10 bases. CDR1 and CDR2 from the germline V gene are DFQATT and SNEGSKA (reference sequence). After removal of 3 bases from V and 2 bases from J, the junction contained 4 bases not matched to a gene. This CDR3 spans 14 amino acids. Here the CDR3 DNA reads TGCAGTGCTAGGGAGACAGGGGGCACCTACGAGCAGTACTTC. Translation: CSARETGGTYEQYF.

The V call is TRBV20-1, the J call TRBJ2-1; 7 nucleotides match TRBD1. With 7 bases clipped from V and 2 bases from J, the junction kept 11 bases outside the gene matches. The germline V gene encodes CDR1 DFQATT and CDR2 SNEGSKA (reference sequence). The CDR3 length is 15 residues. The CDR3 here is CSVDPTGSTYNEQFF. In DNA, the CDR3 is TGCAGTGTCGACCCGACAGGGTCAACCTACAATGAGCAGTTCTTC.

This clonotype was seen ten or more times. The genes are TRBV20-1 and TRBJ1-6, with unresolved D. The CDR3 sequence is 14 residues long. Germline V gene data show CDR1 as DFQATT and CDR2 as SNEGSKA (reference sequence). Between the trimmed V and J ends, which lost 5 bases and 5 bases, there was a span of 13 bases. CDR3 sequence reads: CSAPEGWDNSPLHF. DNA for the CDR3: TGCAGTGCTCCCGAAGGGTGGGATAATTCACCCCTCCACTTT.

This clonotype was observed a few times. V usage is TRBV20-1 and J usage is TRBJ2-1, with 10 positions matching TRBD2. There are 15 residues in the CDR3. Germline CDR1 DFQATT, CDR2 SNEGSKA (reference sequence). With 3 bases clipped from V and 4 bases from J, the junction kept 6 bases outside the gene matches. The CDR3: CSARGSGGRYNEQFF. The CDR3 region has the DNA TGCAGTGCTAGGGGTAGCGGGGGGAGGTACAATGAGCAGTTCTTC.

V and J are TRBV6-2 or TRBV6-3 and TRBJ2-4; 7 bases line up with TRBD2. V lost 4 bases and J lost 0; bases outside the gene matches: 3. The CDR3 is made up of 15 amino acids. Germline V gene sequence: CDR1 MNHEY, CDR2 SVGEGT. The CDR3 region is CASSSGGSAKNIQYF. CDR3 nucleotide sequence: TGTGCCAGCAGTTCCGGGGGGTCAGCCAAAAACATTCAGTACTTC.

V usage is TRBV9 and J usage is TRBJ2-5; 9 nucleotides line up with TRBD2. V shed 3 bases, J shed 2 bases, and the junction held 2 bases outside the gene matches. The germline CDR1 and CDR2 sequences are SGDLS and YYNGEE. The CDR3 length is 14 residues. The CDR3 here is CASSGGLAQETQYF. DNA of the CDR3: TGTGCCAGCAGCGGGGGACTAGCTCAAGAGACCCAGTACTTC.

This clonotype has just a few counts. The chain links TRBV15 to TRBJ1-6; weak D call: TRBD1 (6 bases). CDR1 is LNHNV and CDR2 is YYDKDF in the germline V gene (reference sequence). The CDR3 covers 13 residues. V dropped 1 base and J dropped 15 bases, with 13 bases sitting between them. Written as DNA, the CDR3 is TGTGCCACCAGCAGAGGCGGACAGTCGGGCCTCCACTTT. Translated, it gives CATSRGGQSGLHF. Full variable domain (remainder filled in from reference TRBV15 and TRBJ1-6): DAMVIQNPRYQVTQFGKPVTLSCSQTLNHNVMYWYQQKSSQAPKLLFHYYDKDFNNEADTPDNFQSRRPNTSFCFLDIRSPGLGDTAMYLCATSRGGQSGLHFGNGTRLTVT.

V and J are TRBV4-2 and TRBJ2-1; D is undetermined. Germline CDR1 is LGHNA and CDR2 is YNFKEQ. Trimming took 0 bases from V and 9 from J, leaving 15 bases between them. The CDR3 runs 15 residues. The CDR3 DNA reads TGTGCCAGCAGCCAAGAAGGGTTACGTATGGGTGAGCAGTTCTTC. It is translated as CASSQEGLRMGEQFF.

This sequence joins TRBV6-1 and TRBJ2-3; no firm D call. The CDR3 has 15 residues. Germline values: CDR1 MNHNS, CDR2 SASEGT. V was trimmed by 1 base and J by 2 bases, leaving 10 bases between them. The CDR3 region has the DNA TGTGCCAGCAGTGAAGAAGCAATATCCACAGATACGCAGTATTTT. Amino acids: CASSEEAISTDTQYF.

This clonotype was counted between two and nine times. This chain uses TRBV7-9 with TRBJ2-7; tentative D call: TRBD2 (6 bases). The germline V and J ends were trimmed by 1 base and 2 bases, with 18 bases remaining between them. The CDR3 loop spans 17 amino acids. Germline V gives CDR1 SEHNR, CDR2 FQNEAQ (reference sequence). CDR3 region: CASSLGGGDSRTYEQYF. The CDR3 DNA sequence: TGTGCCAGCAGCTTAGGCGGTGGGGACTCACGTACCTACGAGCAGTACTTC. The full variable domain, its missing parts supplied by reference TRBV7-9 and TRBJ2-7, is DTGVSQNPRHKITKRGQNVTFRCDPISEHNRLYWYRQTLGQGPEFLTYFQNEAQLEKSRLLSDRFSAERPKGSFSTLEIQRTEQGDSAMYLCASSLGGGDSRTYEQYFGPGTRLTVT.